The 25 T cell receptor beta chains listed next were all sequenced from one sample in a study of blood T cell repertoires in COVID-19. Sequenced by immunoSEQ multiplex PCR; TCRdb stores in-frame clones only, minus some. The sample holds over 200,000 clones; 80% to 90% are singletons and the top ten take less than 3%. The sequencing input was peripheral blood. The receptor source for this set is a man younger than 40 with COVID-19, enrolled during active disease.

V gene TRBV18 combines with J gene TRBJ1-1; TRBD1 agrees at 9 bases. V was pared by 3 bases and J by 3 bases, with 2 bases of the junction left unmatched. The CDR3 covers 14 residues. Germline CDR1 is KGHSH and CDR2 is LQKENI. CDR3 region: CASSPDRGYTEAFF. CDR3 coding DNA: TGTGCCAGCTCACCGGACAGGGGTTACACTGAAGCTTTCTTT.

CDR3 nucleotides: TGTGCCAGCAGTTTAGGAAGGGGGCACAATGGCTACACCTTC. Translated: CASSLGRGHNGYTF. This sequence joins TRBV27 and TRBJ1-2; 7 bases fit TRBD1. The germline V gene has CDR1 MNHEY and CDR2 SMNVEV (reference sequence). The J segment lost 6 bases and the V segment lost 2 bases, leaving 6 bases of the junction unmatched. The CDR3 runs to 14 residues.

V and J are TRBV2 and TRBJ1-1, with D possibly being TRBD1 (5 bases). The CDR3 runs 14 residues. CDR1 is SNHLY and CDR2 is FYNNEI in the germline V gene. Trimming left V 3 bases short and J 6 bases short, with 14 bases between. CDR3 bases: TGTGCCAGCAGTGAGCCCCGCAGGGCCGCTGAAGCTTTCTTT. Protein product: CASSEPRRAAEAFF.

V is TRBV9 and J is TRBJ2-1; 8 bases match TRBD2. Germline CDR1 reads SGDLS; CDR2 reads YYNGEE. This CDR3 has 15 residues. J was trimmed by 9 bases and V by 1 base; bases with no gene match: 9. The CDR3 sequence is CASSVSPRGGSEQFF. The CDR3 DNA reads TGTGCCAGCAGCGTAAGTCCCCGGGGGGGCAGTGAGCAGTTCTTC. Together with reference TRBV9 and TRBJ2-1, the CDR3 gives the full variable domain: DSGVTQTPKHLITATGQRVTLRCSPRSGDLSVYWYQQSLDQGLQFLIQYYNGEERAKGNILERFSAQQFPDLHSELNLSSLELGDSALYFCASSVSPRGGSEQFFGPGTRLTVL.

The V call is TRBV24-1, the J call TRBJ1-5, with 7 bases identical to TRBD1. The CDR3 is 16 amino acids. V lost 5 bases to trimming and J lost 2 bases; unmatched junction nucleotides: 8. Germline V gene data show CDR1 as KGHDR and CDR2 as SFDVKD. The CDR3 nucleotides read TGTGCCACCAGTGCCAAGGACAGGTTGGGCAATCAGCCCCAGCATTTT. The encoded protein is CATSAKDRLGNQPQHF.

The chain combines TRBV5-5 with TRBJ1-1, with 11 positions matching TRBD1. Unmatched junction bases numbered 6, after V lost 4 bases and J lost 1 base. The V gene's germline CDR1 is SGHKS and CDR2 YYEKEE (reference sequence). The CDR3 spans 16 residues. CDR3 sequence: CASSLGTGGRNTEAFF. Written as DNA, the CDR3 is TGTGCCAGCAGCCTAGGGACAGGGGGTCGGAACACTGAAGCTTTCTTT.

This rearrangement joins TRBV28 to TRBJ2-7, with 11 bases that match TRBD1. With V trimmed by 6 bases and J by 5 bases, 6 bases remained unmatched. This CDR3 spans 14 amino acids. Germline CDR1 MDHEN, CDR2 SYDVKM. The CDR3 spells CASSRTGGADEQYF. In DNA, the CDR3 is TGTGCCAGCAGCCGGACAGGGGGCGCGGACGAGCAGTACTTC.

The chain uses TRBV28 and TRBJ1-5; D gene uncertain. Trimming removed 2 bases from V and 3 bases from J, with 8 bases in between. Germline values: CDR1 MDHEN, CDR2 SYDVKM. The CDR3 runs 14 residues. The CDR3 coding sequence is TGTGCCAGCAGTTTAGGCCCATACAATCAGCCCCAGCATTTT. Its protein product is CASSLGPYNQPQHF. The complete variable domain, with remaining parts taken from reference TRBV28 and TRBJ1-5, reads DVKVTQSSRYLVKRTGEKVFLECVQDMDHENMFWYRQDPGLGLRLIYFSYDVKMKEKGDIPEGYSVSREKKERFSLILESASTNQTSMYLCASSLGPYNQPQHFGDGTRLSIL.

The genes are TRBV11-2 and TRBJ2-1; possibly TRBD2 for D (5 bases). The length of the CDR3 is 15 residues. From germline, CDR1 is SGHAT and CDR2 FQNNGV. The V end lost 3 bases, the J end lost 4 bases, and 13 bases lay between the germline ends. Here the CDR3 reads CASSFGGSLYNEQFF. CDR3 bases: TGTGCCAGCAGCTTCGGCGGGTCCCTTTACAATGAGCAGTTCTTC.

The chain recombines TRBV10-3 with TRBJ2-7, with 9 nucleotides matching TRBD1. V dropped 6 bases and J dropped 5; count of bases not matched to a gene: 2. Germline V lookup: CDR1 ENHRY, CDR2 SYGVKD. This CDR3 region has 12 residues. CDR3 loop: CAIRQGANEQYF. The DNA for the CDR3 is TGTGCCATCAGACAGGGGGCCAACGAGCAGTACTTC.

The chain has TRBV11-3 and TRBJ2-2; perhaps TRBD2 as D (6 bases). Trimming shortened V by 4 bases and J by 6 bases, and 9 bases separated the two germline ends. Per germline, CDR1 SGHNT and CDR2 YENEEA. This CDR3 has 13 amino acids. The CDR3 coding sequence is TGTGCCAGCAGCTCGCGGGAATCCGGGGAGCTGTTTTTT. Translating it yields CASSSRESGELFF.

DNA of the CDR3: TGTGCCAGCAGTTACTCACGCAGACTAGCGGGATCGAGGTACGAGCAGTACTTC. It translates to CASSYSRRLAGSRYEQYF. The rearrangement joins TRBV6-2 or TRBV6-3 to TRBJ2-7; TRBD2 aligns across 11 bases. Germline V CDR1 and CDR2: MNHEY, SVGEGT. V shed 0 bases, J shed 4 bases, and the junction held 11 bases outside the gene matches. The CDR3 has 18 amino acids.

The CDR3 protein is CSSGTSYEQYF. For the CDR3, the DNA is TGCAGCTCAGGGACAAGCTACGAGCAGTACTTC. This sequence joins TRBV29-1 and TRBJ2-7, with D perhaps TRBD1 (6 bases). CDR1 and CDR2 (germline): SQVTM, ANQGSEA. The CDR3 consists of 11 residues. V lost 8 bases and J lost 3, with 11 bases in between.

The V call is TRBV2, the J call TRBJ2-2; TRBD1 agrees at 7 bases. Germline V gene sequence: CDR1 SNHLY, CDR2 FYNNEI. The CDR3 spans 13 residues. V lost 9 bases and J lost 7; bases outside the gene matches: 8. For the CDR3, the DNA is TGTGCCAGTCGACAGGGTCATATCGGGGAGCTGTTTTTT. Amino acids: CASRQGHIGELFF. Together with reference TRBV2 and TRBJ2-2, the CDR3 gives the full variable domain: EPEVTQTPSHQVTQMGQEVILRCVPISNHLYFYWYRQILGQKVEFLVSFYNNEISEKSEIFDDQFSVERPDGSNFTLKIRSTKLEDSAMYFCASRQGHIGELFFGEGSRLTVL.

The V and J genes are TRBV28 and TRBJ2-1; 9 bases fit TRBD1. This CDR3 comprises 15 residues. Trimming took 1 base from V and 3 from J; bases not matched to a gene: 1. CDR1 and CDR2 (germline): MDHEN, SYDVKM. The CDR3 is CASSLSGQGYNEQFF. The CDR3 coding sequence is TGTGCCAGCAGTTTATCGGGACAGGGCTACAATGAGCAGTTCTTC.

CDR3 in amino acids: CSVIAGGLYNEQFF. CDR3 DNA sequence: TGCAGCGTTATAGCGGGAGGACTTTACAATGAGCAGTTCTTC. V usage is TRBV29-1 and J usage is TRBJ2-1; 10 nucleotides align to TRBD2. This CDR3 has 14 amino acids. In germline, CDR1 is SQVTM, CDR2 ANQGSEA. V shed 5 bases, J shed 4 bases, and the junction held 5 bases outside the gene matches.

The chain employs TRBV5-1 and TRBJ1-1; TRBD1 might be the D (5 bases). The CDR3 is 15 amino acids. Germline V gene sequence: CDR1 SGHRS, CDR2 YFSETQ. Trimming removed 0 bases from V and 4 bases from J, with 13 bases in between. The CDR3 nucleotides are TGCGCCAGCAGCTTGGTGTCGGGGGTGGGCACTGAAGCTTTCTTT. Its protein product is CASSLVSGVGTEAFF.

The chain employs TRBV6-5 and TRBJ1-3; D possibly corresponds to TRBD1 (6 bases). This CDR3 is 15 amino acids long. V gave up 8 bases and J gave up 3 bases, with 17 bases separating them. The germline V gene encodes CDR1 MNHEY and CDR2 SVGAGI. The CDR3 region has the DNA TGTGCCAGCTACACGGGGGGCGCGGGTGGAAACACCATATATTTT. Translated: CASYTGGAGGNTIYF.

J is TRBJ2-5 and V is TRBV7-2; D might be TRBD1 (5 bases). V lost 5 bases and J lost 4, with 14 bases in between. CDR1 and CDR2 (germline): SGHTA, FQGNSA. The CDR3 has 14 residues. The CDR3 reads CASSLENRRETQYF. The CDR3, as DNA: TGTGCCAGCAGCCTAGAGAACAGGAGAGAGACCCAGTACTTC.

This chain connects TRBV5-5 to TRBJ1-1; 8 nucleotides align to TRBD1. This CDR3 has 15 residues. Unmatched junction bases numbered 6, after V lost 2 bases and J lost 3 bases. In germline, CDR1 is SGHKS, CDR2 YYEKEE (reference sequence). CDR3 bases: TGTGCCAGCAGCTTCCTACAGGGGGACGACACTGAAGCTTTCTTT. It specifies CASSFLQGDDTEAFF. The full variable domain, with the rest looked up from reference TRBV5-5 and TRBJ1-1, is DAGVTQSPTHLIKTRGQQVTLRCSPISGHKSVSWYQQVLGQGPQFIFQYYEKEERGRGNFPDRFSARQFPNYSSELNVNALLLGDSALYLCASSFLQGDDTEAFFGQGTRLTVV.

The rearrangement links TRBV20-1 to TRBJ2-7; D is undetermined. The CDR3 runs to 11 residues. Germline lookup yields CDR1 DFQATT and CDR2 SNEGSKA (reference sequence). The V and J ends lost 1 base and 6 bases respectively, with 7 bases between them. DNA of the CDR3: TGCAGTGCTAGAGGGCCTTTCGAGCAGTACTTC. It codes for CSARGPFEQYF.

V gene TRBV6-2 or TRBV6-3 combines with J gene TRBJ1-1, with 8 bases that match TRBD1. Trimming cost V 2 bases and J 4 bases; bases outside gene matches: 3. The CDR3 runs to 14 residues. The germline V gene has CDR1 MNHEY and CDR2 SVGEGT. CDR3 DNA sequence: TGTGCCAGCAGTTACAAGACAGGGGCCACTGAAGCTTTCTTT. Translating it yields CASSYKTGATEAFF.

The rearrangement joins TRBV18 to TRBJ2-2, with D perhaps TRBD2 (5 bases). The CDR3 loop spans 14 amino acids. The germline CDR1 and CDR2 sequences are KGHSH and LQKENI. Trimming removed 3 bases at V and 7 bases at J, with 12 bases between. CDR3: CASSPPTGVGELFF. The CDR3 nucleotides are TGTGCCAGCTCACCTCCCACCGGGGTCGGGGAGCTGTTTTTT.

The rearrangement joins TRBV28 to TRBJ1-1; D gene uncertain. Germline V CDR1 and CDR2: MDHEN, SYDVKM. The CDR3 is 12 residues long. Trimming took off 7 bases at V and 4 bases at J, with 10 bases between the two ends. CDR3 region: CASKLSSTEAFF. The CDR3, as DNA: TGTGCCAGCAAGCTTAGCTCCACTGAAGCTTTCTTT.

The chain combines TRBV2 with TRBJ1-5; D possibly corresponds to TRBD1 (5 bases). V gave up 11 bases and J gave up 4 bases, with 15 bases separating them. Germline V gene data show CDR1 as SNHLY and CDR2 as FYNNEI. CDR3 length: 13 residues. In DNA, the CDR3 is TGTGCCGGTACAGGTGACCGAAATCAGCCCCAGCATTTT. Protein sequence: CAGTGDRNQPQHF.